This T cell receptor beta chain was observed in a study of T cell repertoires in cytomegalovirus infection. Study-level background: Shared public TCR beta signatures pointed to both CMV infection and a matching HLA type.

From the reads, TCRdb called clonotypes with MiXCR, one entry per CDR3 protein. The profile shows a few hundred thousand distinct CDR3 sequences, 15% to 20% of them singletons. Comment on this clonotype: The antigen is undetermined.

CDR3 length: 14 amino acids. V lost 5 bases and J 0 bases, leaving 9 bases between the germline ends. CDR1 and CDR2 (germline): LNHDA, SQIVND (reference sequence). Notes on the study in general: There were HLA-C-restricted CMV-specific TCR beta clonotypes dominating the ex vivo response.

The sequence was obtained from a human donor in good health (CMV status not recorded). Some clones in this sample may be carry-over from other donors' samples. The chain links TRBV19 to TRBJ2-3; D is uncertain. Sequencing input: PBMCs. The CDR3 region is CASSSAGSTDTQYF. CDR3 nucleotide sequence: TGTGCCAGTAGTTCCGCTGGTAGCACAGATACGCAGTATTTT.